This T cell receptor beta chain appears in the sequencing data of a study of blood T cell repertoires in COVID-19. The wider study: The cDNA or gDNA used as material had been derived from T cells, B-cell-depleted T cells, or PBMCs.

Germline V gene lookup returns CDR1 SGHTA and CDR2 FQGNSA. After removal of 1 base from V and 9 bases from J, the junction contained 8 bases not matched to a gene. The CDR3 contains 16 residues. In the authors' workflow: Reference gene primers were amplified, and this amplification served to estimate nucleated cell counts. Sequencing was performed with immunoSEQ multiplex PCR; in TCRdb, only in-frame clones are kept and a portion is missing. Clone size and V and J calls were adopted from that table, with D and trimming inferred from the DNA. Here the sample spans some 150,000 clones, approximately 88% being singletons.

This rearrangement joins TRBV7-2 to TRBJ2-2; 10 bases map to TRBD2. The clonotype originates from a human donor in a cohort sampled during active COVID-19. Source material: peripheral blood. CDR3 nucleotides: TGTGCCAGCAGCTTAGTGGCTAGCGGGGGTCTCCGGGAGCTGTTTTTT. Translation: CASSLVASGGLRELFF. Full variable domain (remainder filled in from reference TRBV7-2 and TRBJ2-2): GAGVSQSPSNKVTEKGKDVELRCDPISGHTALYWYRQSLGQGLEFLIYFQGNSAPDKSGLPSDRFSAERTGGSVSTLTIQRTQQEDSAVYLCASSLVASGGLRELFFGEGSRLTVL.